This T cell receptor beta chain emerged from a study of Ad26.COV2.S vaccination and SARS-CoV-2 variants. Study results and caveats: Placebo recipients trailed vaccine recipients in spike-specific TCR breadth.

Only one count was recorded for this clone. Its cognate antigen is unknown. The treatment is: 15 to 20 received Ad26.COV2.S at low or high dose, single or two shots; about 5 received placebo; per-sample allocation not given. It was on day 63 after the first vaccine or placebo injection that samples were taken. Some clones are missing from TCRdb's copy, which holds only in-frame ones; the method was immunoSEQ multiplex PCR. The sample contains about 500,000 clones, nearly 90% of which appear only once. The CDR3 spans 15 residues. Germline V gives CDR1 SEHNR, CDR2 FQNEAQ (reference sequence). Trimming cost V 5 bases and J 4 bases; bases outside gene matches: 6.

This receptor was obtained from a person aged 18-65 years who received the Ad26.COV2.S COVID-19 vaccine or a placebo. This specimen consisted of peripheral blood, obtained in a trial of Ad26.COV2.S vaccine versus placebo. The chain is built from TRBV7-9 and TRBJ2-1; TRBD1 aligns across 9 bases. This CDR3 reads CASSLRDREYNEQFF. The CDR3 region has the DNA TGTGCCAGCAGCCTCCGGGACAGGGAATACAATGAGCAGTTCTTC.